These 10 T cell receptor beta chains were all obtained from the same sample, sequenced in a study of identical twins. TCRdb processed the 5' RACE reads anew with MiXCR; each CDR3 protein has one entry. The table records approximately 600,000 distinct CDR3 sequences, more than 9% of them present only once. The same sample was also used in a study of yellow fever vaccine responses in identical twins.

The sequenced material came from PBMCs. These receptors all come from a woman aged 18-30 years in good health.

CDR3 amino acids: CASSQRTGDNRIPYEQYF. CDR3 nucleotide sequence: TGTGCCAGCAGCCAACGGACAGGCGATAACCGGATTCCCTACGAGCAGTACTTC. The rearrangement links TRBV14 to TRBJ2-7; 7 bases agree with TRBD1. The length of the CDR3 is 18 residues. The trim removed 2 bases at V and 2 bases at J, leaving 15 bases unmatched. Per germline, CDR1 SGHDN and CDR2 FVKESK.

The gene calls are TRBV20-1 and TRBJ2-7; TRBD2 matches at 8 bases. V shed 5 bases and J 0 bases; nucleotides not matched to a gene: 3. The CDR3 covers 13 residues. Germline assignment: CDR1 DFQATT and CDR2 SNEGSKA (reference sequence). Written as DNA, the CDR3 is TGCAGTGCTCAGACTAGCGACTCCTACGAGCAGTACTTC. The encoded protein is CSAQTSDSYEQYF.

Ten or more counts support this clonotype. The chain is built from TRBV5-1 and TRBJ1-1; D uncertain. V was clipped by 4 bases and J by 1 base, with 8 bases between them. The CDR3 extends over 13 amino acids. The V gene's germline CDR1 is SGHRS and CDR2 YFSETQ. The CDR3 nucleotides are TGCGCCAGCAGCCTGACACCGAACACTGAAGCTTTCTTT. Protein: CASSLTPNTEAFF. The variable domain in full, completed from reference TRBV5-1 and TRBJ1-1, reads KAGVTQTPRYLIKTRGQQVTLSCSPISGHRSVSWYQQTPGQGLQFLFEYFSETQRNKGNFPGRFSGRQFSNSRSEMNVSTLELGDSALYLCASSLTPNTEAFFGQGTRLTVV.

This clonotype was observed a few times. The chain has TRBV4-2 and TRBJ2-1, with TRBD1 identical over 9 bases. The germline V gene has CDR1 LGHNA and CDR2 YNFKEQ. V was clipped by 4 bases and J by 6 bases; unmatched bases: 7. The CDR3 runs to 15 residues. The DNA of the CDR3 is TGTGCCAGCAGCCGTCTAGGGACAGGGATCAATGAGCAGTTCTTC. This encodes CASSRLGTGINEQFF.

The rearrangement uses TRBV4-2 and TRBJ2-1, with D possibly being TRBD1 or TRBD2 (5 bases each). In germline, CDR1 is LGHNA, CDR2 YNFKEQ. This CDR3 spans 12 amino acids. V was shortened by 1 base and J by 8 bases, with 6 bases between the two germline ends. The CDR3 region is CASSQGGYEQFF. Here the CDR3 DNA reads TGTGCCAGCAGCCAAGGGGGGTATGAGCAGTTCTTC.

This clonotype was detected ten times or more. The chain joins TRBV29-1 to TRBJ2-1; either TRBD1 or TRBD2 may supply D (6 bases each). The length of the CDR3 is 14 residues. Trimming shortened V by 7 bases and J by 0 bases, and 13 bases separated the two germline ends. Germline loops: CDR1 SQVTM, CDR2 ANQGSEA. As DNA, the CDR3 is TGCAGCGCCATAGGGGGGTTCTCCTACAATGAGCAGTTCTTC. Translation gives CSAIGGFSYNEQFF.

This clonotype was seen more than once but under ten times. This sequence joins TRBV20-1 and TRBJ2-7; 9 bases align to TRBD2. With V trimmed by 5 bases and J by 0 bases, 5 bases remained unmatched. The V gene's germline CDR1 is DFQATT and CDR2 SNEGSKA (reference sequence). CDR3 length: 14 residues. CDR3 region: CSAQLAGSSYEQYF. The CDR3 DNA reads as TGCAGTGCTCAGCTAGCGGGAAGCTCCTACGAGCAGTACTTC.

At least ten counts were recorded for this clonotype. The chain combines TRBV3-1 with TRBJ2-1; D is ambiguous. The V gene lost 2 bases and the J gene lost 2 bases, with 13 bases spanning the gap. CDR1 is LGHDT, CDR2 YNNKEL, per germline (reference sequence). The CDR3 spans 16 residues. The CDR3 loop is CASSQREPAPYNEQFF. CDR3 nucleotides: TGTGCCAGCAGCCAACGAGAACCGGCACCCTACAATGAGCAGTTCTTC.

The rearrangement links TRBV28 to TRBJ2-1, with 8 positions matching TRBD2. This CDR3 has 13 residues. With V trimmed by 7 bases and J by 9 bases, 8 bases remained unmatched. Germline CDR1 reads MDHEN; CDR2 reads SYDVKM. This CDR3 is CASNSAGVGEQFF. CDR3 sequence (DNA): TGTGCCAGCAACTCAGCGGGAGTAGGTGAGCAGTTCTTC.

This clonotype showed up just a few times. V gene TRBV6-1 combines with J gene TRBJ2-5, with D tentatively TRBD1 or TRBD2 (5 bases each). Per the germline V gene, CDR1 is MNHNS and CDR2 is SASEGT. With 3 bases removed from V and 4 bases from J, the gap between germline ends came to 15 bases. The CDR3 length is 15 residues. The CDR3 spells CASSDPSGPRETQYF. The CDR3 nucleotides read TGTGCCAGCAGTGACCCCTCGGGACCGAGAGAGACCCAGTACTTC.